The 26 T cell receptor beta chains given below trace back to one sample, sequenced in a study of T-cell memory formation after mild COVID-19. One entry per CDR3 protein results from TCRdb running MiXCR on the 5' RACE reads. Of 220,000 or so distinct CDR3 sequences listed, over 7.5% are singletons. Sequencing was carried out using PBMCs or a T cell subset sorted from them (not recorded which). All receptors come from a man between 18 and 29 years old who had mild COVID-19 (a few samples of this study predate the infection). Cell type and time point are not known.

V gene TRBV27 combines with J gene TRBJ2-2, with D perhaps matching TRBD1 (6 bases). Per germline, CDR1 MNHEY and CDR2 SMNVEV (reference sequence). V dropped 6 bases and J dropped 4 bases, with 15 bases sitting between them. CDR3 length: 15 residues. The CDR3 sequence: CASRQGLVGTGELFF. CDR3 DNA: TGTGCCAGCAGACAGGGCTTGGTGGGCACCGGGGAGCTGTTTTTT.

At least ten counts were recorded for this clonotype. The chain combines TRBV4-2 with TRBJ2-5, with D unclear. Germline-derived CDR1 and CDR2 are LGHNA and YNFKEQ. The V end lost 2 bases, the J end lost 2 bases, and 9 bases lay between the germline ends. The CDR3 loop spans 14 amino acids. This CDR3 reads CASSQPDEQETQYF. The CDR3 DNA reads TGTGCCAGCAGCCAACCGGACGAACAAGAGACCCAGTACTTC.

This clonotype was found many times. This chain uses TRBV2 with TRBJ2-6; D gene unclear. V shed 8 bases and J shed 1 base, with 15 bases lying between them. CDR3 length: 16 residues. Germline lookup yields CDR1 SNHLY and CDR2 FYNNEI. The CDR3 DNA reads TGTGCCAGCGCCCCGATTTGGGGTTCTGGGGCCAACGTCCTGACTTTC. Amino acids: CASAPIWGSGANVLTF. Full variable domain (missing parts from reference TRBV2 and TRBJ2-6): EPEVTQTPSHQVTQMGQEVILRCVPISNHLYFYWYRQILGQKVEFLVSFYNNEISEKSEIFDDQFSVERPDGSNFTLKIRSTKLEDSAMYFCASAPIWGSGANVLTFGAGSRLTVL.

This clonotype was counted between two and nine times. The chain is built from TRBV29-1 and TRBJ2-3; possibly TRBD1 or TRBD2 for D (5 bases each). The ends were cut back, 7 bases at V and 2 bases at J, with 22 bases in the middle. The CDR3 has 16 residues. The V gene's germline CDR1 is SQVTM and CDR2 ANQGSEA. In nucleotides, the CDR3 is TGCAGCGCTGCGGTCGGGGCTGCCTCACCCACAGATACGCAGTATTTT. It specifies CSAAVGAASPTDTQYF.

The rearrangement joins TRBV18 to TRBJ2-3; D not certain. The CDR3 spans 14 residues. Looked up from germline, CDR1 is KGHSH and CDR2 is LQKENI. V was cut by 3 bases and J by 4 bases, with 11 bases left in between. In nucleotides, the CDR3 is TGTGCCAGCTCACCGAATAGTTTTCCAGATACGCAGTATTTT. It yields the protein CASSPNSFPDTQYF.

This clonotype was seen many times. The V and J genes are TRBV6-2 or TRBV6-3 and TRBJ1-1; D call uncertain. The V end was cut by 2 bases, the J end by 0 bases, with 1 base between. The CDR3 is 12 amino acids. In germline, CDR1 is MNHEY, CDR2 SVGEGT. CDR3 in amino acids: CASSYMNTEAFF. DNA for the CDR3: TGTGCCAGCAGTTACATGAACACTGAAGCTTTCTTT.

The V call is TRBV3-1, the J call TRBJ1-1; a possible D gene is TRBD1 (5 bases). The germline gives CDR1 LGHDT, CDR2 YNNKEL (reference sequence). V was clipped by 1 base and J by 4 bases, with 7 bases between them. This CDR3 has 13 residues. CDR3 nucleotide sequence: TGTGCCAGCAGCCAAGCGAGGGGCACTGAAGCTTTCTTT. Translated, it gives CASSQARGTEAFF. Drawing the rest from reference TRBV3-1 and TRBJ1-1, the complete variable domain is DTAVSQTPKYLVTQMGNDKSIKCEQNLGHDTMYWYKQDSKKFLKIMFSYNNKELIINETVPNRFSPKSPDKAHLNLHINSLELGDSAVYFCASSQARGTEAFFGQGTRLTVV.

This clonotype has more than one count but fewer than ten. This rearrangement joins TRBV28 to TRBJ1-6; 7 nucleotides line up with TRBD1. Germline loops: CDR1 MDHEN, CDR2 SYDVKM. The CDR3 has 17 residues. The V segment lost 6 bases and the J segment 7 bases; nucleotides outside the gene matches: 15. CDR3 bases: TGTGCCAGCAGCCTCTCGGGAGGGGGCGGTTTAAATTCACCCCTCCACTTT. Amino acids: CASSLSGGGGLNSPLHF.

The V and J genes are TRBV2 and TRBJ1-1, with D possibly matching TRBD1 (5 bases). Germline V gene lookup returns CDR1 SNHLY and CDR2 FYNNEI. The CDR3 has 13 amino acids. Trimming pared 8 bases from V and 4 bases from J, leaving 14 bases between. CDR3 protein: CASEAGIVTEAFF. CDR3 DNA: TGTGCCAGCGAAGCAGGGATTGTCACTGAAGCTTTCTTT.

There are a few counts of this clonotype. J is TRBJ1-1 and V is TRBV7-9; maybe TRBD1 (6 bases). CDR1 SEHNR and CDR2 FQNEAQ come from the germline V gene (reference sequence). Trimming removed 0 bases from V and 3 bases from J, with 8 bases in between. The CDR3 sequence is 14 residues long. The CDR3, as DNA: TGTGCCAGCAGCTTAGCGGCAGGGGACACTGAAGCTTTCTTT. Translation gives CASSLAAGDTEAFF.

This clonotype appeared a few times. The genes are TRBV6-2 or TRBV6-3 and TRBJ2-7; 9 bases are shared with TRBD1. Germline CDR1 reads MNHEY; CDR2 reads SVGEGT. Trimming at V came to 8 bases and at J to 0 bases, leaving 8 bases not matched to a gene. This CDR3 region has 15 residues. The CDR3 sequence: CASRSDRGDSYEQYF. Written as DNA, the CDR3 is TGTGCCAGCCGGTCCGACAGGGGGGACTCCTACGAGCAGTACTTC.

This clonotype was found a few times. The rearrangement links TRBV9 to TRBJ1-5; D call uncertain. Deletions cut 3 bases from V and 0 bases from J, with 7 bases between. Germline CDR1 and CDR2: SGDLS and YYNGEE. The CDR3 extends over 14 amino acids. In DNA, the CDR3 is TGTGCCAGCAGCGGGTTAGATAGCAATCAGCCCCAGCATTTT. Protein product: CASSGLDSNQPQHF. The full variable domain, completed using reference TRBV9 and TRBJ1-5, is DSGVTQTPKHLITATGQRVTLRCSPRSGDLSVYWYQQSLDQGLQFLIQYYNGEERAKGNILERFSAQQFPDLHSELNLSSLELGDSALYFCASSGLDSNQPQHFGDGTRLSIL.

Only a few counts were recorded for this clonotype. The rearrangement uses TRBV28 and TRBJ2-4; weak D call: TRBD2 (6 bases). V dropped 8 bases and J dropped 8 bases, with 13 bases sitting between them. This CDR3 contains 12 residues. From germline, CDR1 is MDHEN and CDR2 SYDVKM. The CDR3 protein is CASGGRIHIQYF. CDR3 nucleotides: TGTGCCAGCGGGGGGAGGATTCACATTCAGTACTTC.

The rearrangement links TRBV19 to TRBJ1-2, with 8 nucleotides matching TRBD1. The CDR3 runs to 13 residues. Germline V gene sequence: CDR1 LNHDA, CDR2 SQIVND (reference sequence). V lost 5 bases, J lost 6 bases, and 5 bases stayed unmatched. CDR3 protein: CASSSPGGNGYTF. CDR3 sequence (DNA): TGTGCCAGTAGTTCGCCAGGGGGCAATGGCTACACCTTC.

This clonotype was recorded a few times. The chain has TRBV6-2 or TRBV6-3 and TRBJ1-1; D not resolved. Germline V gene lookup returns CDR1 MNHEY and CDR2 SVGEGT. The CDR3 loop spans 13 amino acids. V was trimmed by 7 bases and J by 5 bases, leaving 14 bases between them. The CDR3 sequence is CASNEGHETEAFF. In nucleotides, the CDR3 is TGTGCCAGCAATGAGGGTCATGAGACTGAAGCTTTCTTT.

V is TRBV5-1 and J is TRBJ2-3, with a tentative D call TRBD1 (6 bases). Germline V gene sequence: CDR1 SGHRS, CDR2 YFSETQ. V was cut by 2 bases and J by 3 bases, with 16 bases left in between. There are 16 residues in the CDR3. The CDR3, as DNA: TGCGCCAGCAGCTTATTCAGGGGTTTTGAAACAGATACGCAGTATTTT. Encoded protein: CASSLFRGFETDTQYF.

To note about this clonotype: An end of the junction differs from the germline gene, which may be a read error. The chain has TRBV20-1 and TRBJ2-3, with 7 bases that match TRBD2. There are 13 residues in the CDR3. The germline CDR1 and CDR2 sequences are DFQATT and SNEGSKA (reference sequence). The CDR3 spells CSAAASGTDTQYF. The CDR3 DNA sequence: TGCAGTGCTGCGGCTAGCGGCACGGATACGCAGTATTTT.

The V gene is TRBV7-2, the J gene TRBJ2-3; D uncertain. The V and J ends lost 0 bases and 4 bases respectively, with 11 bases between them. The CDR3 spans 15 residues. Germline CDR1 reads SGHTA; CDR2 reads FQGNSA. CDR3 DNA sequence: TGTGCCAGCAGCTTAGCCCGGCATGGACCAGATACGCAGTATTTT. Translation gives CASSLARHGPDTQYF.

This sequence joins TRBV5-1 and TRBJ1-1; a weak D match, TRBD1 (6 bases). This CDR3 comprises 14 residues. Germline V gives CDR1 SGHRS, CDR2 YFSETQ. V was shortened by 1 base and J by 5 bases, with 12 bases between the two germline ends. The CDR3 loop reads CASSLNRAGTEAFF. For the CDR3, the DNA is TGCGCCAGCAGCTTGAACAGGGCGGGAACTGAAGCTTTCTTT.

The sample holds a few counts of this clonotype. The chain joins TRBV3-1 to TRBJ1-1; 10 positions agree with TRBD1. Germline V gene lookup returns CDR1 LGHDT and CDR2 YNNKEL (reference sequence). The CDR3 has 13 amino acids. V shed 8 bases and J 3 bases; nucleotides not matched to a gene: 3. The CDR3 sequence is CASVGQGDTEAFF. Written as DNA, the CDR3 is TGTGCCAGCGTTGGACAGGGGGACACTGAAGCTTTCTTT.

This chain joins TRBV12-3 or TRBV12-4 and TRBJ1-5; D is perhaps TRBD1 (5 bases). CDR3 length equals 14 residues. V was shortened by 6 bases and J by 4 bases, with 13 bases between the two germline ends. CDR3 in amino acids: CASSAQGANQPQHF. For the CDR3, the DNA is TGTGCCAGCAGCGCGCAGGGAGCTAATCAGCCCCAGCATTTT.

This clonotype is medium-sized by share. The chain has TRBV2 and TRBJ2-3; D is undetermined. This CDR3 contains 11 residues. V dropped 2 bases and J dropped 4 bases, with 1 base sitting between them. Germline CDR1 and CDR2: SNHLY and FYNNEI. CDR3 residues: CASSEPDTQYF. The CDR3 region has the DNA TGTGCCAGCAGTGAACCAGATACGCAGTATTTT. The variable domain in full, completed from reference TRBV2 and TRBJ2-3, reads EPEVTQTPSHQVTQMGQEVILRCVPISNHLYFYWYRQILGQKVEFLVSFYNNEISEKSEIFDDQFSVERPDGSNFTLKIRSTKLEDSAMYFCASSEPDTQYFGPGTRLTVL.

V is TRBV6-1 and J is TRBJ2-6, with a weak D call TRBD1 (7 bases). In germline, CDR1 is MNHNS, CDR2 SASEGT. V lost 8 bases to trimming and J lost 2 bases, with 13 bases between them. CDR3 length: 15 amino acids. As DNA, the CDR3 is TGTGCCAGCCGCCAGGGGGAGGCTGGGGCCAACGTCCTGACTTTC. Translating gives CASRQGEAGANVLTF.

A few counts support this clonotype. This sequence joins TRBV20-1 and TRBJ1-2; D unresolved. V gave up 4 bases and J gave up 3 bases, with 15 bases separating them. The germline V gene encodes CDR1 DFQATT and CDR2 SNEGSKA (reference sequence). This CDR3 has 14 residues. CDR3 nucleotides: TGCAGTGCTACTAAGGGTAGGGAGTACTATGGCTACACCTTC. Its protein product is CSATKGREYYGYTF.

The rearrangement uses TRBV5-1 and TRBJ1-4, with TRBD1 as a possible D gene (5 bases). This CDR3 contains 15 residues. Deletions cut 3 bases from V and 8 bases from J, with 17 bases between. Germline V lookup: CDR1 SGHRS, CDR2 YFSETQ. The CDR3 here is CASSYLGVSREKLFF. The CDR3 DNA sequence: TGCGCCAGCAGCTACTTGGGGGTGTCGCGGGAAAAACTGTTTTTT.

V usage is TRBV20-1 and J usage is TRBJ2-5; tentatively, D is TRBD2 (6 bases). The germline CDR1 and CDR2 sequences are DFQATT and SNEGSKA (reference sequence). The CDR3 contains 12 residues. With 4 bases removed from V and 5 bases from J, the gap between germline ends came to 11 bases. CDR3 amino acids: CSATSGVETQYF. CDR3 sequence (DNA): TGCAGTGCTACGTCGGGGGTGGAGACCCAGTACTTC.